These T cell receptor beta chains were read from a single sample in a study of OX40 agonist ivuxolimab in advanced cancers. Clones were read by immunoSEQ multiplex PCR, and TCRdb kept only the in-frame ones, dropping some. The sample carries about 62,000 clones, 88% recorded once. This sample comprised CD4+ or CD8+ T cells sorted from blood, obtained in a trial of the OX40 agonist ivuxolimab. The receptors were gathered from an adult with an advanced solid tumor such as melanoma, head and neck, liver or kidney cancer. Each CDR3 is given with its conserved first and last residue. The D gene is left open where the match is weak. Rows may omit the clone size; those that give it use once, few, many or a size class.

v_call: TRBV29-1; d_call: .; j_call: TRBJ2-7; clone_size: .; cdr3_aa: CSVGFWGPKGYEQYF; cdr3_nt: TGCAGCGTTGGTTTTTGGGGACCAAAGGGCTACGAGCAGTACTTC
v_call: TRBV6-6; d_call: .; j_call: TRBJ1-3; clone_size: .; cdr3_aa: CASGGSAGNTIYF; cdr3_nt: TGTGCCAGCGGGGGCTCGGCTGGAAACACCATATATTTT
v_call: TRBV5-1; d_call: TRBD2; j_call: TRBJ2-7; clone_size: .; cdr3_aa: CASSPGASGSISYEQYF; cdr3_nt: TGCGCCAGCAGCCCCGGGGCTAGCGGTTCCATCTCCTACGAGCAGTACTTC
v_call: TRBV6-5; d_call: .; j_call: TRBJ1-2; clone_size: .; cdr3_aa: CASSSAGSGYTF; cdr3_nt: TGTGCCAGCAGTTCCGCAGGGAGTGGCTACACCTTC
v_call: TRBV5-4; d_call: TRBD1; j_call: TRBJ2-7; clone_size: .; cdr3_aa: CASSYGDRSSYEQYF; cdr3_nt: TGTGCCAGCAGCTACGGGGACAGATCCTCCTACGAGCAGTACTTC
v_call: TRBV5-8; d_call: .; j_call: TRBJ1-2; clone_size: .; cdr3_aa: CASSLNSPIPGGYTF; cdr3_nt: TGTGCCAGCAGCTTGAATTCTCCCATTCCGGGAGGCTACACCTTC
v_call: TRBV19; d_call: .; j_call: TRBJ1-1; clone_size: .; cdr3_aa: CASSVQGLPGEAFF; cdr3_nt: TGTGCCAGTAGTGTACAGGGCCTACCCGGGGAAGCTTTCTTT
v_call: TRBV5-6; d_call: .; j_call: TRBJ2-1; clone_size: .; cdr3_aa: CASRWDLTNEQFF; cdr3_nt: TGTGCCAGCAGATGGGACCTTACTAATGAGCAGTTCTTC
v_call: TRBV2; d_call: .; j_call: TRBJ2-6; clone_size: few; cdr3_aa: CASSGQGGGSGANVLTF; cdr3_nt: TGTGCCAGCAGTGGACAGGGCGGGGGGTCTGGGGCCAACGTCCTGACTTTC
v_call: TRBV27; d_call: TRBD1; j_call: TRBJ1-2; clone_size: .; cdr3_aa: CASSTLGQGASGYTF; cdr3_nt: TGTGCCAGCAGTACTCTAGGACAGGGGGCGAGTGGCTACACCTTC
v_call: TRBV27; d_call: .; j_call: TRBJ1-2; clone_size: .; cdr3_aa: CASSPLGGGKYTF; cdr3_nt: TGTGCCAGCAGTCCCTTAGGGGGGGGCAAGTACACCTTC
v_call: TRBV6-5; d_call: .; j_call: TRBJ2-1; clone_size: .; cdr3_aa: CASSSVSGSAYNEQFF; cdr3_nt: TGTGCCAGCAGTTCGGTGAGCGGGTCCGCCTACAATGAGCAGTTCTTC
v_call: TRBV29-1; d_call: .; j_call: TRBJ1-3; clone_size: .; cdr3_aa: CSVEDPLTGNTIYF; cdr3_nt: TGCAGCGTTGAAGACCCCCTAACTGGAAACACCATATATTTT
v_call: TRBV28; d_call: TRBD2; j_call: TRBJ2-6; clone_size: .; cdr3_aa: CASSSAGTPSSGANVLTF; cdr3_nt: TGTGCCAGCAGTTCAGCGGGGACTCCCAGCTCTGGGGCCAACGTCCTGACTTTC
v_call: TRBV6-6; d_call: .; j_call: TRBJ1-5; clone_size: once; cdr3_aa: CASSAGERNSNQPQHF; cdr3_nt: TGTGCCAGCAGTGCAGGGGAAAGAAATAGCAATCAGCCCCAGCATTTT
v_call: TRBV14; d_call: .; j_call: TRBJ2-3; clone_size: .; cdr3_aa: CASNTQGTPGTQYF; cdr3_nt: TGTGCCAGCAATACCCAGGGTACCCCGGGTACGCAGTATTTT
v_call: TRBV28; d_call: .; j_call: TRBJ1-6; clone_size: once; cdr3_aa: CASSLGGAGYNSPLHF; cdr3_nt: TGTGCCAGCAGTTTAGGTGGGGCCGGATATAATTCACCCCTCCACTTT
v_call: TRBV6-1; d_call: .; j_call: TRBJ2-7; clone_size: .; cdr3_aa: CASSEQFGGVSGEEQYF; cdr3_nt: TGTGCCAGCAGTGAACAGTTCGGAGGCGTATCAGGAGAAGAGCAGTACTTC
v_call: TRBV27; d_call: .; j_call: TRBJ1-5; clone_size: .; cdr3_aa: CASSLSGPAQPQHF; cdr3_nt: TGTGCCAGCAGTTTATCAGGGCCCGCACAGCCCCAGCATTTT
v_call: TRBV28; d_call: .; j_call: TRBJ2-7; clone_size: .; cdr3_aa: CASSVDIQYF; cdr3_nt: TGTGCCAGCAGTGTGGACATCCAGTACTTC
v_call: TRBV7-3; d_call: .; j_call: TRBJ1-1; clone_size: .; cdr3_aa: CASSLLRTPNTEAFF; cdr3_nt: TGTGCCAGCAGCTTATTGAGGACCCCGAACACTGAAGCTTTCTTT
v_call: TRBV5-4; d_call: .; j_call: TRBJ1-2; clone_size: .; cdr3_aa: CASSLTPNPDDNYGYTF; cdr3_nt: TGTGCCAGCAGCTTGACGCCGAATCCCGATGACAACTATGGCTACACCTTC
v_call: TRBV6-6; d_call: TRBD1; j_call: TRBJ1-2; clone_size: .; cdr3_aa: CASIKGASGNYGYTF; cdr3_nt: TGTGCCAGCATTAAGGGGGCTAGTGGTAACTATGGCTACACCTTC
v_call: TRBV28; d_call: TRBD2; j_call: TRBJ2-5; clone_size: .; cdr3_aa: CASRPGLAGGPGTQYF; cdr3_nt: TGTGCCAGCAGACCGGGACTAGCGGGGGGGCCGGGGACCCAGTACTTC
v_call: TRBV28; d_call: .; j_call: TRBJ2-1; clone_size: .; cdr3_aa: CASTDFRGDNEQFF; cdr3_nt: TGTGCCAGCACCGACTTCCGGGGCGACAATGAGCAGTTCTTC
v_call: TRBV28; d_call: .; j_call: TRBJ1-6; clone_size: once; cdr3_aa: CASTQMEWGPYNSPLHF; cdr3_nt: TGTGCCAGCACCCAGATGGAGTGGGGGCCGTATAATTCACCCCTCCACTTT
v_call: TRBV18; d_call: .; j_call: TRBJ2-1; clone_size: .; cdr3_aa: CASSPTDGINEQFF; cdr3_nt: TGTGCCAGCTCACCCACGGACGGGATCAATGAGCAGTTCTTC
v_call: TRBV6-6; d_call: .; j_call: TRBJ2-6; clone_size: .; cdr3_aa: CASRGRSGANVLTF; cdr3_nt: TGTGCCAGCAGGGGGCGATCTGGGGCCAACGTCCTGACTTTC
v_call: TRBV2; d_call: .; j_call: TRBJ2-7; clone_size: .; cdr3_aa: CASSGATGEKQYF; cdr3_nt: TGTGCCAGCAGTGGGGCGACAGGTGAGAAGCAGTACTTC
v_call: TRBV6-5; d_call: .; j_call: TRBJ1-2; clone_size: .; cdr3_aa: CASSSPKDGYTF; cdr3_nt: TGTGCCAGCAGTTCCCCTAAGGATGGCTACACCTTC
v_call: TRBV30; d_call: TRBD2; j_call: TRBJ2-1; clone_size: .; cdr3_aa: CAWRGASGSNEQFF; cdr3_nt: TGTGCCTGGAGGGGAGCCAGCGGGAGCAATGAGCAGTTCTTC
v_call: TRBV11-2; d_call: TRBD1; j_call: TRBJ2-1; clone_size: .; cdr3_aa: CASSLGGDRGLRFF; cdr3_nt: TGTGCCAGCAGCTTAGGGGGGGACAGGGGTCTGAGGTTCTTC
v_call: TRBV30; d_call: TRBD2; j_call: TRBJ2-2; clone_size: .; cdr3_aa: CACFRAGGLTGELFF; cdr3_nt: TGTGCCTGTTTTCGAGCGGGAGGACTCACCGGGGAGCTGTTTTTT
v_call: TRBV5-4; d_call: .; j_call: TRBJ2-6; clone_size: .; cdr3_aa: CASSFDAGASGANVLTF; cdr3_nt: TGTGCCAGCAGCTTCGATGCAGGGGCCTCTGGGGCCAACGTCCTGACTTTC
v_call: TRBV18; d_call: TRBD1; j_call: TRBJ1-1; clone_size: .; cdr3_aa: CASSQTGDTEAFF; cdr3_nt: TGTGCCAGCTCCCAAACAGGGGACACTGAAGCTTTCTTT
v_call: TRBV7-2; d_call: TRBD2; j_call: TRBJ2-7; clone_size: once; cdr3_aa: CASSLEGLAGVHEQYF; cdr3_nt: TGTGCCAGCAGCTTAGAGGGGCTAGCGGGAGTGCACGAGCAGTACTTC
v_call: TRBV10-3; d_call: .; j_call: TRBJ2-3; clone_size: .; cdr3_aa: CAMGTAGRTDTQYF; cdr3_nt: TGTGCCATGGGGACAGCGGGGAGGACAGATACGCAGTATTTT
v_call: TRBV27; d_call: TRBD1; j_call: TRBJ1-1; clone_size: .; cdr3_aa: CASRGTGPTEAFF; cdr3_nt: TGTGCCAGCAGGGGGACAGGGCCCACTGAAGCTTTCTTT
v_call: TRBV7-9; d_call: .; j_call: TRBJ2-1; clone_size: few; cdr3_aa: CASSLVTVSEQFF; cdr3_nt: TGTGCCAGCAGCTTAGTTACCGTCAGTGAGCAGTTCTTC
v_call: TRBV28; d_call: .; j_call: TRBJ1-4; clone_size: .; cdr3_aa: CASQGSRNEKLFF; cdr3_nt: TGTGCCAGCCAGGGTTCTCGTAATGAAAAACTGTTTTTT
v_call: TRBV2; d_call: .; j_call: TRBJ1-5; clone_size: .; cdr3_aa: CASSRVSVSQPQHF; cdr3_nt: TGTGCCAGCAGTAGGGTTAGTGTGAGTCAGCCCCAGCATTTT
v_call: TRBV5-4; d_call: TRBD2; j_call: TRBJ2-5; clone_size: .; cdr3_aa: CASSLGTSGREETQYF; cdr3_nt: TGTGCCAGCAGCCTTGGGACTAGCGGGAGGGAAGAGACCCAGTACTTC
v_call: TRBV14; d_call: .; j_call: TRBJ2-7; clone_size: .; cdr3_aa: CASSQVNRESEQYF; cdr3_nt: TGTGCCAGCAGCCAAGTTAACAGGGAAAGCGAGCAGTACTTC
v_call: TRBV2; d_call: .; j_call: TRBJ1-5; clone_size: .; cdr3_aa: CASSEEALPQPQHF; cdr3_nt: TGTGCCAGCAGCGAAGAAGCACTTCCCCAGCCCCAGCATTTT
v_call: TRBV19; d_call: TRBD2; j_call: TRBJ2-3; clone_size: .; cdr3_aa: CASSDSGVGTDTQYF; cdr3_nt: TGTGCCAGTAGTGATAGCGGGGTTGGGACAGATACGCAGTATTTT